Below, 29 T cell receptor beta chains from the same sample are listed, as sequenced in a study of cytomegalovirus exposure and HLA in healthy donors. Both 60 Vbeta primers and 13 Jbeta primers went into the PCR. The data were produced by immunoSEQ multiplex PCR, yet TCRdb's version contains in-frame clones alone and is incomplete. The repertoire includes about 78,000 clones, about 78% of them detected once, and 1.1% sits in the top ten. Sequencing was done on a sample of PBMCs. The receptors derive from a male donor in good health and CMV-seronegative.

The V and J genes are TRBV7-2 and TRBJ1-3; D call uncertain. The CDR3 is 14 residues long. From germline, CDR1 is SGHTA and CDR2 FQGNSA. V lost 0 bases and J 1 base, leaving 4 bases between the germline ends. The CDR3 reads CASSLASSGNTIYF. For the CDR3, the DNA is TGTGCCAGCAGCTTAGCATCTTCTGGAAACACCATATATTTT.

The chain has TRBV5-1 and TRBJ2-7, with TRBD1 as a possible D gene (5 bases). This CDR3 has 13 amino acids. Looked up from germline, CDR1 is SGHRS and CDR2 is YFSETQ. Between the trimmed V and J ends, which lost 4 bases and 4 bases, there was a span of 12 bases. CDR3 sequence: CASSPWGSYEQYF. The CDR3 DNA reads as TGCGCCAGCAGCCCCTGGGGCAGTTACGAGCAGTACTTC.

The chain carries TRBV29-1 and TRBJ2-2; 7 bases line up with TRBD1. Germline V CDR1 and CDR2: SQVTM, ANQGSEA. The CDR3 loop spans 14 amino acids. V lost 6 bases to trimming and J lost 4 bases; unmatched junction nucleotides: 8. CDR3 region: CSVNGAGGTGELFF. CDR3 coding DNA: TGCAGCGTCAACGGGGCAGGGGGCACCGGGGAGCTGTTTTTT.

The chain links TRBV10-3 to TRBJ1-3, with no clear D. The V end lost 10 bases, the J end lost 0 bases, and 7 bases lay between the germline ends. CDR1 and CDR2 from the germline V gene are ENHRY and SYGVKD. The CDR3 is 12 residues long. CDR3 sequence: CATTRSGNTIYF. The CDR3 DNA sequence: TGTGCCACCACACGCTCTGGAAACACCATATATTTT.

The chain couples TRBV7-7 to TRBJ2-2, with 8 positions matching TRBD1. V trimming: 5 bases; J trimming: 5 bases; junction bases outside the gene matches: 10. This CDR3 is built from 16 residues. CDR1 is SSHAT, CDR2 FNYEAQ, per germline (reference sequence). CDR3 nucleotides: TGTGCCAGCAGCCCGAGACAGGGGACACGAACCGGGGAGCTGTTTTTT. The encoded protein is CASSPRQGTRTGELFF.

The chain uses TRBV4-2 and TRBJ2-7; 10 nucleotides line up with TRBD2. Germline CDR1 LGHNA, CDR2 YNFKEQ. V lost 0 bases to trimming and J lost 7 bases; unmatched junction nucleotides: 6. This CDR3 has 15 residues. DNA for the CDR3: TGTGCCAGCAGCCAAGATCTAGCGGGGGCTCTTGAGCAGTACTTC. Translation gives CASSQDLAGALEQYF.

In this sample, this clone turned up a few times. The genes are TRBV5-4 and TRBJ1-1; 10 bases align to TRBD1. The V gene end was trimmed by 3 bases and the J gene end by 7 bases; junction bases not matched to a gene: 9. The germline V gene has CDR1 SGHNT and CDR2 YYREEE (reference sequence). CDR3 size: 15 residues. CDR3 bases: TGTGCCAGCAGCTCCGGGACAGGGGTTTCGAGTGAAGCTTTCTTT. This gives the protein CASSSGTGVSSEAFF. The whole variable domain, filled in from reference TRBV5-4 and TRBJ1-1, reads ETGVTQSPTHLIKTRGQQVTLRCSSQSGHNTVSWYQQALGQGPQFIFQYYREEENGRGNFPPRFSGLQFPNYSSELNVNALELDDSALYLCASSSGTGVSSEAFFGQGTRLTVV.

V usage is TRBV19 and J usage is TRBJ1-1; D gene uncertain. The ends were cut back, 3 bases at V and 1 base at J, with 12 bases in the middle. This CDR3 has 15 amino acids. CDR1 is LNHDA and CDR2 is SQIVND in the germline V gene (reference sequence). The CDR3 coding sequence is TGTGCCAGTAGTATTATCCGGGGAGGGAACACTGAAGCTTTCTTT. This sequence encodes CASSIIRGGNTEAFF.

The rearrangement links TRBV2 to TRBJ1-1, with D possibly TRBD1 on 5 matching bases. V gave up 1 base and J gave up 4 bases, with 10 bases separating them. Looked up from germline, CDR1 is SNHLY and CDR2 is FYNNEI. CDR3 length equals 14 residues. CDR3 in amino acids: CASSEVRGSTEAFF. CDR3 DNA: TGTGCCAGCAGTGAAGTCCGGGGGAGCACTGAAGCTTTCTTT.

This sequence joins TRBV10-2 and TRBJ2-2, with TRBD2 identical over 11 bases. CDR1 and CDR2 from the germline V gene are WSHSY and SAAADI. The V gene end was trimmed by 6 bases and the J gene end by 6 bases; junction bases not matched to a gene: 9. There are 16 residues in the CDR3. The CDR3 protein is CASRTTSGALSGELFF. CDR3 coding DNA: TGCGCCAGCAGGACGACTAGCGGGGCCCTTTCCGGGGAGCTGTTTTTT.

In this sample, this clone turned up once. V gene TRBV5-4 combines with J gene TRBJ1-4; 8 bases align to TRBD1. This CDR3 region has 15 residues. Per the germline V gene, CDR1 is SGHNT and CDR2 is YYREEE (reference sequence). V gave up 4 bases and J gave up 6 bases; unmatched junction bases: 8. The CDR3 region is CASSTWTGKDEKLFF. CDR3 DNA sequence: TGTGCCAGCAGCACATGGACAGGGAAGGATGAAAAACTGTTTTTT.

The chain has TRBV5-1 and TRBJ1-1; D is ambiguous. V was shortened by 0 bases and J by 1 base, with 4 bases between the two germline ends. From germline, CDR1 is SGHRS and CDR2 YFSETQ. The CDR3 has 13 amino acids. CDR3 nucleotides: TGCGCCAGCAGCTTGGTTAGGAACACTGAAGCTTTCTTT. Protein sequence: CASSLVRNTEAFF.

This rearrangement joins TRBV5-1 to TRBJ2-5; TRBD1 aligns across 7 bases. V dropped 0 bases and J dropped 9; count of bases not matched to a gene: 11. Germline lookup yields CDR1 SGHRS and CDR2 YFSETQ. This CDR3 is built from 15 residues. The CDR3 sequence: CASSLDPGQNRAQYF. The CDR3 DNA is TGCGCCAGCAGCTTGGATCCGGGACAGAACAGGGCCCAGTACTTC.

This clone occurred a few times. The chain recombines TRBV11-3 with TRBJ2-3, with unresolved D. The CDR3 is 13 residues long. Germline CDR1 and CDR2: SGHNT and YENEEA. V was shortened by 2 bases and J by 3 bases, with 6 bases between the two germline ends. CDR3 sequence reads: CASSLMRTDTQYF. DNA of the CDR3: TGTGCCAGCAGCTTAATGAGAACAGATACGCAGTATTTT.

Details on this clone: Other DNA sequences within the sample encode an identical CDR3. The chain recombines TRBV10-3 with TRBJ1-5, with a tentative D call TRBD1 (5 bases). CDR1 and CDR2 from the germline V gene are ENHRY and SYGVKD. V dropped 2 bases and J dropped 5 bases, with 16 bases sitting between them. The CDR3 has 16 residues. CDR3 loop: CAISESPGGFDQPQHF. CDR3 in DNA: TGTGCCATCAGTGAGAGTCCGGGGGGATTTGATCAGCCCCAGCATTTT.

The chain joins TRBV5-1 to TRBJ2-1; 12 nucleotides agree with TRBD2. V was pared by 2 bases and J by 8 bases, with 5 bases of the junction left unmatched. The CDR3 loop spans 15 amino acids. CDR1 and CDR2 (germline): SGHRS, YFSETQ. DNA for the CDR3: TGCGCCAGCAGCTTAAAACTAGCGGGAGGCGATGAGCAGTTCTTC. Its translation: CASSLKLAGGDEQFF.

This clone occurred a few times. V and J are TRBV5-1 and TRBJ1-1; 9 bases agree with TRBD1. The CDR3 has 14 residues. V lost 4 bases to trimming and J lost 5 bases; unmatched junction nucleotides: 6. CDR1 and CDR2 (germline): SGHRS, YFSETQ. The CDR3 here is CASSPGQGGTEAFF. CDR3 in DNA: TGCGCCAGCAGCCCGGGACAGGGCGGGACTGAAGCTTTCTTT. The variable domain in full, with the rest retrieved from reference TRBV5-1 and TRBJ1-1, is KAGVTQTPRYLIKTRGQQVTLSCSPISGHRSVSWYQQTPGQGLQFLFEYFSETQRNKGNFPGRFSGRQFSNSRSEMNVSTLELGDSALYLCASSPGQGGTEAFFGQGTRLTVV.

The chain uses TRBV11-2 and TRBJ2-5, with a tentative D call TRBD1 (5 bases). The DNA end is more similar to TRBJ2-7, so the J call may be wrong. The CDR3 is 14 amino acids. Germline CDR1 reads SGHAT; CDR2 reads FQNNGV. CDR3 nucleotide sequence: TGTGCCAGCAGCCCCCCATTACAGGACCACGAGCAGTACTTC. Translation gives CASSPPLQDHEQYF.

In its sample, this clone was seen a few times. CDR3 in amino acids: CASTSGTRGYEQYF. CDR3 nucleotides: TGCGCCAGCACCTCCGGGACTAGAGGCTACGAGCAGTACTTC. The rearrangement uses TRBV5-1 and TRBJ2-7; 8 nucleotides agree with TRBD2. With V trimmed by 6 bases and J by 3 bases, 8 bases remained unmatched. CDR1 is SGHRS and CDR2 is YFSETQ in the germline V gene. This CDR3 is built from 14 residues.

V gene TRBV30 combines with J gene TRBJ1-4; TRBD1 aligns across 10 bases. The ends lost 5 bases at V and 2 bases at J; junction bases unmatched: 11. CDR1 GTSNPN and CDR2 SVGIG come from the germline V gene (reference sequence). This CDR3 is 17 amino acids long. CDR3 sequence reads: CAWAGQGSSKTNEKLFF. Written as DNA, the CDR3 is TGTGCCTGGGCGGGACAGGGGAGTTCAAAGACTAATGAAAAACTGTTTTTT.

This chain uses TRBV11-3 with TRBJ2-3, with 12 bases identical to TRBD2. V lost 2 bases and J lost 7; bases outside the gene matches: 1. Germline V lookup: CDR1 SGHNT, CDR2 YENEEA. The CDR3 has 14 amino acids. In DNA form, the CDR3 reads TGTGCCAGCAGCTTAACTAGCGGGGGGAATACGCAGTATTTT. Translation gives CASSLTSGGNTQYF. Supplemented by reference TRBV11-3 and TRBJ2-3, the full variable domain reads EAGVVQSPRYKIIEKKQPVAFWCNPISGHNTLYWYLQNLGQGPELLIRYENEEAVDDSQLPKDRFSAERLKGVDSTLKIQPAELGDSAVYLCASSLTSGGNTQYFGPGTRLTVL.

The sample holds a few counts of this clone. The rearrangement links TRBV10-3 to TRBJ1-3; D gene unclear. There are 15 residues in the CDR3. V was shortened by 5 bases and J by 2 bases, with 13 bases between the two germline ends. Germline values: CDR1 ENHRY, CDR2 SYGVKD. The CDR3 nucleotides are TGTGCCATCAGTCCGGGAGATCTTACTGGAAACACCATATATTTT. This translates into CAISPGDLTGNTIYF.

The CDR3 region is CASSHEGLAGGYEQYF. CDR3 nucleotides: TGTGCCAGCAGCCACGAGGGACTAGCGGGAGGGTACGAGCAGTACTTC. The rearrangement joins TRBV4-2 to TRBJ2-7; 16 positions agree with TRBD2. J gave up 4 bases and V 3 bases, and 3 bases lay outside the gene matches. Germline CDR1 LGHNA, CDR2 YNFKEQ. CDR3 length equals 16 residues.

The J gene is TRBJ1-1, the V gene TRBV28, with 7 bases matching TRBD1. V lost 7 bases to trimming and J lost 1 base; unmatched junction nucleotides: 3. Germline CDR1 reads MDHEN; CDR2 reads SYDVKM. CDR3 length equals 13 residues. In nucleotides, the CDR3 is TGTGCCAGCAAGGGGGCTAGGAACACTGAAGCTTTCTTT. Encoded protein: CASKGARNTEAFF.

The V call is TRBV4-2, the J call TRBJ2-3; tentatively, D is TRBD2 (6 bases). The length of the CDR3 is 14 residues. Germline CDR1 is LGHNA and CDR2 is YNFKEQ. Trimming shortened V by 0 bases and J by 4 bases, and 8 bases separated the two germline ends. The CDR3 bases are TGTGCCAGCAGCCAAGACGCGGGATCAGATACGCAGTATTTT. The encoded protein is CASSQDAGSDTQYF.

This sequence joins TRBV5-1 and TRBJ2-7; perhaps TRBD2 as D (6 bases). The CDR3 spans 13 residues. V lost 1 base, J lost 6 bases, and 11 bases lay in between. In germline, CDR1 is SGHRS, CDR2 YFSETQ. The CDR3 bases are TGCGCCAGCAGCTTGCGGGGGAGAAGCGAGCAGTACTTC. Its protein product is CASSLRGRSEQYF.

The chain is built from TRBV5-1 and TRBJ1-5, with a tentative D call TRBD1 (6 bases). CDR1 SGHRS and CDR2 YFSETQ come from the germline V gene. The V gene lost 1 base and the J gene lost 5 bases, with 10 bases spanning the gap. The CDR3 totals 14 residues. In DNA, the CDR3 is TGCGCCAGCAGCTTGTCGGCAGGGGATCAGCCCCAGCATTTT. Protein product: CASSLSAGDQPQHF. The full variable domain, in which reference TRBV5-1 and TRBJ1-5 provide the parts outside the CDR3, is KAGVTQTPRYLIKTRGQQVTLSCSPISGHRSVSWYQQTPGQGLQFLFEYFSETQRNKGNFPGRFSGRQFSNSRSEMNVSTLELGDSALYLCASSLSAGDQPQHFGDGTRLSIL.

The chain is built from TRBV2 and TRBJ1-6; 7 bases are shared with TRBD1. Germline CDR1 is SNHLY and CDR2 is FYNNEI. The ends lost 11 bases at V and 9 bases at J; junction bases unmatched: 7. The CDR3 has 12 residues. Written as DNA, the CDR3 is TGTGCCGGCAACCGGGACAGTTCACCCCTCCACTTT. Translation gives CAGNRDSSPLHF.

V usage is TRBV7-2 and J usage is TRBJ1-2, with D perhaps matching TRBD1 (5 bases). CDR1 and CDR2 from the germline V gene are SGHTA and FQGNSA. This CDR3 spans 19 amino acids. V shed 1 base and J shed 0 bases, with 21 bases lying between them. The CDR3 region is CASSLVDIGGGIANYGYTF. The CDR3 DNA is TGTGCCAGCAGCTTAGTCGACATTGGGGGAGGCATAGCTAACTATGGCTACACCTTC.